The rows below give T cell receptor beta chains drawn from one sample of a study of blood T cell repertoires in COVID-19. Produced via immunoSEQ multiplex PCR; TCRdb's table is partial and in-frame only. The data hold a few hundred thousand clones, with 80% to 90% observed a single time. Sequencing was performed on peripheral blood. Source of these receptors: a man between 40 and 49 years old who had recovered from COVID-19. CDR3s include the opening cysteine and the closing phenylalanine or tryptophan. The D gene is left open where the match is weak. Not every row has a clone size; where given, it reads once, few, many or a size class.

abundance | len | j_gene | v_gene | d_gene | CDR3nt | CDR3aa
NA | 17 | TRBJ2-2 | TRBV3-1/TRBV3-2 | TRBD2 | TGTGCCAGCAGCCCGGGACTAGCGGGGGGGGGCACCGGGGAGCTGTTTTTT | CASSPGLAGGGTGELFF
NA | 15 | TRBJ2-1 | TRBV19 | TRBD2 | TGTGCCAGTAGTACCCTCCTAGCGGATCCCAATGAGCAGTTCTTC | CASSTLLADPNEQFF
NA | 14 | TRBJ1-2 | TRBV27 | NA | TGTGCCAGCAGTTTATCATGGGGGGACTATGGCTACACCTTC | CASSLSWGDYGYTF
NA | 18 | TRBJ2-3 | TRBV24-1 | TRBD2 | TGTGCCACCAGTGATTTAGGGGCAGCGGGGGGGAGCACAGATACGCAGTATTTT | CATSDLGAAGGSTDTQYF
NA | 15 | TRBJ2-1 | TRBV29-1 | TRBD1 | TGCAGCGGTCAATCCGGGACAGGGGGCTTCAATGAGCAGTTCTTC | CSGQSGTGGFNEQFF
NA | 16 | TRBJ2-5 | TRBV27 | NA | TGTGCCAGCAGTTCCGGTAGGGGGTCGTACCAAGAGACCCAGTACTTC | CASSSGRGSYQETQYF
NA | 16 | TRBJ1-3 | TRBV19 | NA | TGTGCCAGTAGTAAAATAGACGGGATCTCTGGAAACACCATATATTTT | CASSKIDGISGNTIYF
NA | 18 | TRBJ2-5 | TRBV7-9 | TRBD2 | TGTGCCAGCAGCCTCCGCGGGAGAGGTGAGGGAAGGTCCGAGACCCAGTACTTC | CASSLRGRGEGRSETQYF
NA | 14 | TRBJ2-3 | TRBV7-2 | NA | TGTGCCAGCAGCTTAGACAGGAGCACAGATACGCAGTATTTT | CASSLDRSTDTQYF
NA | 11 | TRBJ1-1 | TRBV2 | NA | TGTGCCAGCAGGGAGTATACTGAAGCTTTCTTT | CASREYTEAFF
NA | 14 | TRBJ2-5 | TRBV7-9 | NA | TGTGCCAGCAGCTTAGGGAGGGATTCGGAGACCCAGTACTTC | CASSLGRDSETQYF
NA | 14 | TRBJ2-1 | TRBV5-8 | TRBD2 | TGTGCCAGCAGCTTTGCGGGGGGGCCCAATGAGCAGTTCTTC | CASSFAGGPNEQFF
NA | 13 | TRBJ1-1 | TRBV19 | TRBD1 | TGTGCCAGTAGTATCGGACAGGGAACCGAAGCTTTCTTT | CASSIGQGTEAFF
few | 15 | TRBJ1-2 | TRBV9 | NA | TGTGCCAGCAGCCCTACAGGGCGAGCTAACTATGGCTACACCTTC | CASSPTGRANYGYTF
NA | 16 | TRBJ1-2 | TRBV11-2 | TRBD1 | TGTGCCAGCAGCTCCATAAAGACAGGGGGAACTCTTGGCTACACCTTC | CASSSIKTGGTLGYTF
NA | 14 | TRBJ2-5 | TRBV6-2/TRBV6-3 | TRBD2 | TGTGCCAGCAGTACAACTAGCGGGGGAGAGACCCAGTACTTC | CASSTTSGGETQYF
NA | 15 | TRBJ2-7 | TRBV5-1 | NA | TGCGCCAGCAGCTTGGAGCCAGGTCGCCGCTACGAGCAGTACTTC | CASSLEPGRRYEQYF
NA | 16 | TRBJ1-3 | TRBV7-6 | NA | TGTGCCAGCAGCTTAGATCCCGCCGGCTCTGGAAACACCATATATTTT | CASSLDPAGSGNTIYF
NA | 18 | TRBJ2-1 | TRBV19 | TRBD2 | TGTGCCAGTAGTCCAGCCGGGACTAGCGGGGGGGTCCACAATGAGCAGTTCTTC | CASSPAGTSGGVHNEQFF
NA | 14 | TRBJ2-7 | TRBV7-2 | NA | TGTGCCAGCAGCTCCAGGGCGTTTGTTTACGAGCAGTACTTC | CASSSRAFVYEQYF
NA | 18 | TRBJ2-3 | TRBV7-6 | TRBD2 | TGTGCCAGCAGCTTTGTTGGACTAGCGGGGGGTGTGTCGGATACGCAGTATTTT | CASSFVGLAGGVSDTQYF
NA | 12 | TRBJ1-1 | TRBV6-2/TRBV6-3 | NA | TGTGCCAGCAGTTACCGGGACACTGAAGCTTTCTTT | CASSYRDTEAFF
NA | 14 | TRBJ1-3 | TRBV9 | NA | TGTGCCAGCAGCGTAGGACAGAAAGGAAACACCATATATTTT | CASSVGQKGNTIYF
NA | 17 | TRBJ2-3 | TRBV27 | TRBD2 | TGTGCCAGCAGCCCTCGGCCCAGCGGGGGGGGCACAGATACGCAGTATTTT | CASSPRPSGGGTDTQYF
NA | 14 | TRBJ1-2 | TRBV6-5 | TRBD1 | TGTGCCAGCAGCGCAAATGTACAGGGGTATGGCTACACCTTC | CASSANVQGYGYTF
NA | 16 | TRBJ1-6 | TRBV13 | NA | TGTGCCAGCAGCCAGAACGCCGGGACAATGATTTCACCCCTCCACTTT | CASSQNAGTMISPLHF
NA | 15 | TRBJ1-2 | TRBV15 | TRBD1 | TGTGCCACCAGCACTCCCAGACAGGGAAACTATGGCTACACCTTC | CATSTPRQGNYGYTF
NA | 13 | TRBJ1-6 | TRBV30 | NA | TGTGCCTGGAGTGCTAGTAATAATTCACCCCTCCACTTT | CAWSASNNSPLHF
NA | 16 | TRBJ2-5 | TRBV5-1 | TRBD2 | TGCGCCAGCAGCCCCCGGACTAGCGGGGCTCAAGAGACCCAGTACTTC | CASSPRTSGAQETQYF
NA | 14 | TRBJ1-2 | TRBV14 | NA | TGTGCCAGCAGCCCAACAGTAGATAACTATGGCTACACCTTC | CASSPTVDNYGYTF
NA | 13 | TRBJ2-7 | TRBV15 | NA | TGTGCCACCAGCAGAGACTGGGAGCACGAGCAGTACTTC | CATSRDWEHEQYF
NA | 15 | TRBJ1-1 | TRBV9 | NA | TGTGCCAGCAGCGTAGACGGGGTCGGGGGCACTGAAGCTTTCTTT | CASSVDGVGGTEAFF
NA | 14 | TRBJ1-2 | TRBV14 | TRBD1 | TGTGCCAGCAGCCGACAGGGTTCCTGGTATGGCTACACCTTC | CASSRQGSWYGYTF
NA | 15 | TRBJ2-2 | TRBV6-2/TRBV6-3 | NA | TGTGCCAGCAGCCCACGACTCAGGAACACCGGGGAGCTGTTTTTT | CASSPRLRNTGELFF
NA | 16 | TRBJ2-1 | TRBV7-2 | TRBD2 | TGTGCCAGCAGCTCCCGGGAGGTAGCGGGAAACAATGAGCAGTTCTTC | CASSSREVAGNNEQFF
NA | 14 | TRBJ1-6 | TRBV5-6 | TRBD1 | TGTGCCAGCACCATACAGGGGGGCAATTCACCCCTCCACTTT | CASTIQGGNSPLHF
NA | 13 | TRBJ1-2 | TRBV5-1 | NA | TGCGCCAGCAGCCCCGACAACTACTATGGCTACACCTTC | CASSPDNYYGYTF
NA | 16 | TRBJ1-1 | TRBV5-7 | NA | TGTGCCAGCAGCTTGGGAGTCGTCGGGGGAGGAACTGAAGCTTTCTTT | CASSLGVVGGGTEAFF
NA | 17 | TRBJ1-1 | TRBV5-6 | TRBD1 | TGTGCCAGCAGCTTGAGCTGGGACAGGGGGCGGAACACTGAAGCTTTCTTT | CASSLSWDRGRNTEAFF
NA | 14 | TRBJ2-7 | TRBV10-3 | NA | TGTGCCATCAGTGAGGGCAGGGACACCTACGAGCAGTACTTC | CAISEGRDTYEQYF
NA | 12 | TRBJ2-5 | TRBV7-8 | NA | TGTGCCAGCAGCCAAGCCAAAGAGACCCAGTACTTC | CASSQAKETQYF
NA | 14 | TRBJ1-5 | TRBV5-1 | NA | TGCGCCAGCAGGTCTCTACCCGGCAATCAGCCCCAGCATTTT | CASRSLPGNQPQHF
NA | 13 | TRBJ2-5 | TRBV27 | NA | TGTGCCAGCAGTTTCGCGGGCCTGGAGACCCAGTACTTC | CASSFAGLETQYF
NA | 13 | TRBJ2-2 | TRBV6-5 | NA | TGTGCCAGCAGTCTGACAGGAACCGGGGAGCTGTTTTTT | CASSLTGTGELFF
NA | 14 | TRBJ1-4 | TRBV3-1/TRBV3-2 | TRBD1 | TGTGCCAGCGCTATGACAGGGGGCGGTGAAAAACTGTTTTTT | CASAMTGGGEKLFF
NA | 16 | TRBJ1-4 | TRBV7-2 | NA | TGTGCCAGCAGCTTAGGTCGGAGTGTGGGGGGTGAAAAACTGTTTTTT | CASSLGRSVGGEKLFF
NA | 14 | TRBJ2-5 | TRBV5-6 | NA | TGTGCCAGCAGCCTGCGGGGACCCGGGGAGACCCAGTACTTC | CASSLRGPGETQYF
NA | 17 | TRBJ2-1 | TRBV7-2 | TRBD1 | TGTGCCAGCAGCTTACCTCAGAGACAGGGGCCCTACAATGAGCAGTTCTTC | CASSLPQRQGPYNEQFF
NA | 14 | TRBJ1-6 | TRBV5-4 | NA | TGTGCCAGCAGCTTGGACTGGGGGAGGTCACCCCTCCACTTT | CASSLDWGRSPLHF
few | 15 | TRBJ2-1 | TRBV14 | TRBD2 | TGTGCCAGCAGCCAAGCCGGGACTAGCGACAATGAGCAGTTCTTC | CASSQAGTSDNEQFF
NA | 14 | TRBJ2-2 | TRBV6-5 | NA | TGTGCCAGCAAAGCAGGGGTCGCCACCGGGGAGCTGTTTTTT | CASKAGVATGELFF
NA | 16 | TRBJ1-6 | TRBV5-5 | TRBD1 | TGTGCCAGCAAGCGACAGGGGGCGCTTGAGAATTCACCCCTCCACTTT | CASKRQGALENSPLHF
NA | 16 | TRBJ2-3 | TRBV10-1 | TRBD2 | TGCGCCAGCAGCCAAGGGACTAGGGGGAGCACAGATACGCAGTATTTT | CASSQGTRGSTDTQYF